This TCR beta chain appears in the sequencing data of a study of T-cell memory formation after mild COVID-19. Trimming pared 1 base from V and 1 base from J, leaving 10 bases between. CDR1 is SGHVS, CDR2 FQNEAQ, per germline. The CDR3 is 15 residues long. From 5'RACE with constant-segment primers came TCR alpha and TCR beta cDNA libraries that carried sample barcodes and UMIs. MiXCR was run by TCRdb on the 5' RACE reads, yielding one entry per CDR3 protein. Of approximately 400,000 distinct CDR3 sequences listed, 24% are singletons. Comments on this clonotype: The antigen remains undetermined.

Study-wide results and limits: The authors left the SARS-CoV-2 specificity of second-wave clones peaking on day 37 unconfirmed. Cross-reactive memory seemingly joined, as some responding clones were found in pre-infection memory. From day 15 to 85, contracting clones were balanced between CD4 and CD8, whereas later expanders leaned toward CD4+.

The sample was PBMCs or a T cell subset sorted from them (not recorded which). The rearrangement links TRBV7-8 to TRBJ1-1; D is uncertain. The sequence was collected from an adult woman who had mild COVID-19 (a few samples of this study predate the infection). Cell type and time point are not known. CDR3 coding DNA: TGTGCCAGCAGCTTAGGCCAGGCCCGGAACACTGAAGCTTTCTTT. It specifies CASSLGQARNTEAFF.